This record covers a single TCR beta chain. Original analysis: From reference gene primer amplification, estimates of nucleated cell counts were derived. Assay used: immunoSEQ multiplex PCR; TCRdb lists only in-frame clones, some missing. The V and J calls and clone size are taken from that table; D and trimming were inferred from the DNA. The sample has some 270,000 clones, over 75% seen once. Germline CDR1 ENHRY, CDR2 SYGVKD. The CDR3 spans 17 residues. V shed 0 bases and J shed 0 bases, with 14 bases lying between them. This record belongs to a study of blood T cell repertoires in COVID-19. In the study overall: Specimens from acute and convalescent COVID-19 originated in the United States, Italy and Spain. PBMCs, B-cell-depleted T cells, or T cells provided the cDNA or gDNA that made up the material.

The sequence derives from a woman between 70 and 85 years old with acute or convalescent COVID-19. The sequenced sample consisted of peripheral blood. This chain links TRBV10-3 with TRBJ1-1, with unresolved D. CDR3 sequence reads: CAISESENWSMNTEAFF. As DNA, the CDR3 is TGTGCCATCAGTGAGTCGGAAAATTGGAGTATGAACACTGAAGCTTTCTTT.